The rows below give T cell receptor beta chains drawn from one sample of a study of blood T cells in healthy people across ages. A single record per CDR3 protein comes from TCRdb applying MiXCR to the 5' RACE reads. The profile shows roughly 1,700,000 distinct CDR3 sequences, 28% of them singletons. The sequencing input was blood. The receptor set was obtained from a young woman in good health. Each CDR3 is given with its conserved first and last residue. The D gene is left open where the match is weak. Size is stated for part of the rows, as once, few or many counts, or as a class when the clone is expanded.

clone size: NA
D gene: NA
J gene: TRBJ1-5
V gene: TRBV2
CDR3 protein: CASSEASGGPYSNQPQHF
CDR3 DNA: TGTGCCAGCAGTGAAGCTTCCGGGGGACCTTATAGCAATCAGCCCCAGCATTTT

clone size: many
D gene: NA
J gene: TRBJ2-3
V gene: TRBV29-1
CDR3 protein: CSVEDSLASDTQYF
CDR3 DNA: TGCAGCGTTGAAGACTCCCTGGCGTCGGATACGCAGTATTTT

clone size: few
D gene: NA
J gene: TRBJ2-1
V gene: TRBV15
CDR3 protein: CATSRSYGGLNEQFF
CDR3 DNA: TGTGCCACCAGCAGGTCTTACGGGGGGCTTAATGAGCAGTTCTTC

clone size: NA
D gene: TRBD2
J gene: TRBJ2-2
V gene: TRBV9
CDR3 protein: CASSPGGDNTGELFF
CDR3 DNA: TGTGCCAGCAGCCCCGGGGGGGATAACACCGGGGAGCTGTTTTTT

clone size: NA
D gene: NA
J gene: TRBJ1-1
V gene: TRBV3-1
CDR3 protein: CASSQAHKGEVAFF
CDR3 DNA: TGTGCCAGCAGCCAAGCGCACAAGGGGGAGGTCGCTTTCTTT

clone size: NA
D gene: NA
J gene: TRBJ1-4
V gene: TRBV29-1
CDR3 protein: CSVAPATNEKRFF
CDR3 DNA: TGCAGCGTCGCACCGGCAACTAATGAAAAACGGTTTTTT

clone size: NA
D gene: NA
J gene: TRBJ2-1
V gene: TRBV4-3
CDR3 protein: CASSQDPAGISYNERFF
CDR3 DNA: TGCGCCAGCAGCCAAGATCCAGCGGGCATTTCCTACAATGAGCGGTTCTTC

clone size: many
D gene: TRBD1
J gene: TRBJ1-6
V gene: TRBV6-5
CDR3 protein: CASSRQGSYNSPLHF
CDR3 DNA: TGTGCCAGCAGTCGACAGGGTTCCTATAATTCACCCCTCCACTTT

clone size: many
D gene: NA
J gene: TRBJ2-5
V gene: TRBV20-1
CDR3 protein: CSAFDRFQETQYF
CDR3 DNA: TGCAGTGCTTTCGACAGGTTCCAAGAGACCCAGTACTTC

clone size: few
D gene: TRBD2
J gene: TRBJ2-4
V gene: TRBV20-1
CDR3 protein: CSARARRSILAGDYDQYF
CDR3 DNA: TGCAGTGCTAGAGCTCGAAGGTCGATACTAGCGGGAGACTACGATCAGTACTTC

clone size: few
D gene: NA
J gene: TRBJ2-3
V gene: TRBV7-2
CDR3 protein: CASSPQPLSGSFTDTQYF
CDR3 DNA: TGTGCCAGCAGCCCTCAACCACTTAGCGGAAGCTTCACAGATACGCAGTATTTT

clone size: NA
D gene: TRBD2
J gene: TRBJ2-1
V gene: TRBV28
CDR3 protein: CATRSSGRGFF
CDR3 DNA: TGTGCCACCCGCTCTAGCGGGCGGGGGTTCTTC

clone size: many
D gene: NA
J gene: TRBJ2-1
V gene: TRBV12-3/TRBV12-4
CDR3 protein: CASSFFNEQFF
CDR3 DNA: TGTGCCAGCAGTTTCTTCAATGAGCAGTTCTTC

clone size: many
D gene: TRBD1
J gene: TRBJ2-7
V gene: TRBV12-3/TRBV12-4
CDR3 protein: CASSFIGDSSYEQYF
CDR3 DNA: TGTGCCAGCAGCTTTATAGGGGACAGCTCCTACGAGCAGTACTTC

clone size: few
D gene: NA
J gene: TRBJ1-5
V gene: TRBV11-2
CDR3 protein: CASSSTAFNQPQHF
CDR3 DNA: TGTGCCAGCAGTTCAACAGCATTCAATCAGCCCCAGCATTTT

clone size: few
D gene: TRBD2
J gene: TRBJ2-5
V gene: TRBV7-9
CDR3 protein: CASERAAGGPIETQYF
CDR3 DNA: TGTGCCAGCGAAAGGGCAGCGGGAGGGCCGATAGAGACCCAGTACTTC

clone size: few
D gene: NA
J gene: TRBJ2-7
V gene: TRBV2
CDR3 protein: CASSEQTGGLSEQYF
CDR3 DNA: TGTGCCAGCAGTGAACAAACAGGCGGCCTTAGCGAGCAGTACTTC

clone size: few
D gene: NA
J gene: TRBJ2-5
V gene: TRBV18
CDR3 protein: CASSPNMGEETQYF
CDR3 DNA: TGTGCCAGCTCACCAAACATGGGCGAGGAGACCCAGTACTTC

clone size: many
D gene: NA
J gene: TRBJ2-3
V gene: TRBV9
CDR3 protein: CASSPTGWDTQYF
CDR3 DNA: TGTGCCAGCAGCCCGACAGGCTGGGATACGCAGTATTTT

clone size: many
D gene: TRBD2
J gene: TRBJ2-1
V gene: TRBV7-3
CDR3 protein: CASSLNAGGYNEQFF
CDR3 DNA: TGTGCCAGCAGCTTAAACGCGGGGGGCTACAATGAGCAGTTCTTC

clone size: few
D gene: NA
J gene: TRBJ1-2
V gene: TRBV7-2
CDR3 protein: CASKSISGDGYTF
CDR3 DNA: TGTGCCAGCAAAAGCATATCGGGGGATGGCTACACCTTC

clone size: NA
D gene: NA
J gene: TRBJ1-2
V gene: TRBV28
CDR3 protein: CASSLQQGYKGYTF
CDR3 DNA: TGTGCCAGCAGTTTACAACAGGGTTATAAGGGCTACACCTTC

clone size: few
D gene: TRBD1
J gene: TRBJ2-1
V gene: TRBV30
CDR3 protein: CAWSVRTGGFSYNEQFF
CDR3 DNA: TGTGCCTGGAGTGTCCGGACAGGGGGCTTCTCCTACAATGAGCAGTTCTTC

clone size: few
D gene: TRBD1
J gene: TRBJ2-7
V gene: TRBV7-6
CDR3 protein: CASSHGQASSYEQYF
CDR3 DNA: TGTGCCAGCAGTCATGGACAGGCGAGCTCCTACGAGCAGTACTTC

clone size: NA
D gene: NA
J gene: TRBJ1-2
V gene: TRBV25-1
CDR3 protein: CASRGSTGDYGYTF
CDR3 DNA: TGTGCCAGCAGGGGCTCGACAGGAGACTATGGCTACACCTTC

clone size: NA
D gene: TRBD2
J gene: TRBJ2-1
V gene: TRBV20-1
CDR3 protein: CSAPAGGNGNEQFF
CDR3 DNA: TGCAGTGCTCCAGCGGGAGGGAATGGAAATGAGCAGTTCTTC

clone size: few
D gene: NA
J gene: TRBJ1-1
V gene: TRBV5-1
CDR3 protein: CASSLSPGANTEAFF
CDR3 DNA: TGCGCCAGCAGCTTGTCTCCAGGGGCGAACACTGAAGCTTTCTTT

clone size: few
D gene: NA
J gene: TRBJ2-7
V gene: TRBV12-3/TRBV12-4
CDR3 protein: CASTGGQPPYEQYF
CDR3 DNA: TGTGCCAGCACCGGGGGACAGCCTCCCTACGAGCAGTACTTC

clone size: many
D gene: NA
J gene: TRBJ2-3
V gene: TRBV20-1
CDR3 protein: CSAGGSSTDTQYF
CDR3 DNA: TGCAGTGCTGGAGGATCCTCCACAGATACGCAGTATTTT

clone size: few
D gene: NA
J gene: TRBJ2-5
V gene: TRBV3-1
CDR3 protein: CASSQYLGVETQYF
CDR3 DNA: TGTGCCAGCAGCCAATACCTGGGGGTAGAGACCCAGTACTTC

clone size: many
D gene: NA
J gene: TRBJ2-4
V gene: TRBV15
CDR3 protein: CATSPYSNAKNIQYF
CDR3 DNA: TGTGCCACCAGCCCATACAGCAATGCCAAAAACATTCAGTACTTC

clone size: few
D gene: TRBD1
J gene: TRBJ2-6
V gene: TRBV12-3/TRBV12-4
CDR3 protein: CASVRGTGELWANVLTF
CDR3 DNA: TGTGCTAGCGTTAGAGGGACAGGGGAGCTATGGGCCAACGTCCTGACTTTC

clone size: many
D gene: NA
J gene: TRBJ2-5
V gene: TRBV11-2
CDR3 protein: CASSLYVGAGETQYF
CDR3 DNA: TGTGCCAGCAGCTTATACGTGGGAGCCGGTGAGACCCAGTACTTC

clone size: NA
D gene: NA
J gene: TRBJ2-1
V gene: TRBV2
CDR3 protein: CASSDWTEQFF
CDR3 DNA: TGTGCCAGCAGTGACTGGACAGAGCAGTTCTTC

clone size: NA
D gene: TRBD2
J gene: TRBJ2-1
V gene: TRBV2
CDR3 protein: CASDLAGGNNEQFF
CDR3 DNA: TGTGCCAGCGATCTAGCGGGAGGTAACAATGAGCAGTTCTTC

clone size: NA
D gene: TRBD1
J gene: TRBJ2-1
V gene: TRBV27
CDR3 protein: CASSSGTGIRRFF
CDR3 DNA: TGTGCCAGCAGTTCCGGGACAGGTATCCGGCGGTTCTTC

clone size: NA
D gene: NA
J gene: TRBJ1-2
V gene: TRBV12-3/TRBV12-4
CDR3 protein: CASSWTASDGYTF
CDR3 DNA: TGTGCCAGCAGTTGGACAGCCTCGGATGGCTACACCTTC

clone size: many
D gene: NA
J gene: TRBJ2-5
V gene: TRBV10-3
CDR3 protein: CAISVEGSETQYF
CDR3 DNA: TGTGCCATCAGTGTCGAAGGTTCAGAGACCCAGTACTTC

clone size: NA
D gene: TRBD1
J gene: TRBJ1-2
V gene: TRBV7-9
CDR3 protein: CASSPSPGTGFYGYTF
CDR3 DNA: TGTGCCAGCAGCCCAAGTCCCGGGACAGGGTTCTATGGCTACACCTTC

clone size: NA
D gene: TRBD1
J gene: TRBJ1-2
V gene: TRBV28
CDR3 protein: CASWTGFGGYTF
CDR3 DNA: TGTGCCAGCTGGACAGGGTTCGGGGGCTACACCTTC

clone size: NA
D gene: NA
J gene: TRBJ2-5
V gene: TRBV11-2
CDR3 protein: CAWGRPPETQYF
CDR3 DNA: TGTGCCTGGGGCAGACCCCCAGAGACCCAGTACTTC

clone size: NA
D gene: TRBD1
J gene: TRBJ1-2
V gene: TRBV3-1
CDR3 protein: CASSQGVSQDRANYGYTF
CDR3 DNA: TGTGCCAGCAGCCAAGGAGTGAGCCAGGACAGGGCCAACTATGGCTACACCTTC

clone size: few
D gene: TRBD1
J gene: TRBJ1-2
V gene: TRBV29-1
CDR3 protein: CSVEDFRTGEAGYTF
CDR3 DNA: TGCAGCGTTGAAGATTTTCGGACAGGGGAGGCTGGCTACACCTTC

clone size: many
D gene: TRBD2
J gene: TRBJ2-7
V gene: TRBV10-3
CDR3 protein: CAISETSGSSYEQYF
CDR3 DNA: TGTGCCATCAGTGAAACTAGCGGGAGCTCCTACGAGCAGTACTTC

clone size: NA
D gene: TRBD2
J gene: TRBJ2-1
V gene: TRBV20-1
CDR3 protein: CSAREIAGGSSSYNEQFF
CDR3 DNA: TGCAGTGCTAGGGAAATAGCGGGCGGATCGAGCTCCTACAATGAGCAGTTCTTC

clone size: few
D gene: NA
J gene: TRBJ1-6
V gene: TRBV27
CDR3 protein: CASSLVQGNSPLHF
CDR3 DNA: TGTGCCAGCAGTTTGGTTCAGGGTAATTCACCCCTCCACTTT

clone size: many
D gene: TRBD1
J gene: TRBJ2-3
V gene: TRBV7-2
CDR3 protein: CASSTGQGNTDTQYF
CDR3 DNA: TGTGCCAGCAGCACGGGACAGGGGAACACAGATACGCAGTATTTT

clone size: many
D gene: NA
J gene: TRBJ2-7
V gene: TRBV24-1
CDR3 protein: CATSGAGGEQYF
CDR3 DNA: TGTGCCACCAGTGGGGCGGGTGGCGAGCAGTACTTC

clone size: NA
D gene: NA
J gene: TRBJ2-1
V gene: TRBV6-2/TRBV6-3
CDR3 protein: CASSYSIRKMGNEQFF
CDR3 DNA: TGTGCCAGCAGTTACTCGATCAGAAAAATGGGAAATGAGCAGTTCTTC

clone size: few
D gene: NA
J gene: TRBJ2-1
V gene: TRBV27
CDR3 protein: CANSYHNEQFF
CDR3 DNA: TGTGCCAACAGTTACCACAATGAGCAGTTCTTC

clone size: once
D gene: NA
J gene: TRBJ1-4
V gene: TRBV2
CDR3 protein: CASSDYGGGEKLFF
CDR3 DNA: TGTGCCAGCAGCGACTATGGTGGAGGGGAAAAACTGTTTTTT

clone size: NA
D gene: NA
J gene: TRBJ1-1
V gene: TRBV20-1
CDR3 protein: CSASGRVETEAFF
CDR3 DNA: TGCAGTGCTAGTGGAAGGGTAGAGACTGAAGCTTTCTTT

clone size: many
D gene: TRBD2
J gene: TRBJ2-7
V gene: TRBV6-5
CDR3 protein: CASGGLAGYEQYF
CDR3 DNA: TGTGCCAGCGGGGGACTAGCGGGCTACGAGCAGTACTTC

clone size: NA
D gene: TRBD1
J gene: TRBJ1-1
V gene: TRBV12-3/TRBV12-4
CDR3 protein: CASSFQGAEGAFF
CDR3 DNA: TGTGCCAGCAGTTTCCAGGGGGCTGAGGGAGCTTTCTTT

clone size: NA
D gene: NA
J gene: TRBJ2-3
V gene: TRBV30
CDR3 protein: CAWSQYISTDTQYF
CDR3 DNA: TGTGCCTGGAGTCAGTACATCAGCACAGATACGCAGTATTTT

clone size: NA
D gene: NA
J gene: TRBJ1-1
V gene: TRBV27
CDR3 protein: CASSPTGLKNTEAFF
CDR3 DNA: TGTGCCAGCAGTCCGACGGGGCTGAAGAACACTGAAGCTTTCTTT

clone size: few
D gene: NA
J gene: TRBJ2-1
V gene: TRBV20-1
CDR3 protein: CSAIYQGKITDEQFF
CDR3 DNA: TGCAGTGCTATTTACCAGGGAAAAATTACGGATGAGCAGTTCTTC

clone size: few
D gene: NA
J gene: TRBJ1-2
V gene: TRBV7-2
CDR3 protein: CASSVRTDYGYTF
CDR3 DNA: TGTGCCAGCAGTGTCAGGACGGACTATGGCTACACCTTC

clone size: NA
D gene: TRBD2
J gene: TRBJ2-1
V gene: TRBV28
CDR3 protein: CASSQTSGGCNDQFF
CDR3 DNA: TGTGCCAGCAGCCAGACTAGCGGGGGGTGCAATGATCAGTTCTTC

clone size: many
D gene: NA
J gene: TRBJ1-2
V gene: TRBV12-3/TRBV12-4
CDR3 protein: CASSLPGRTYGYTF
CDR3 DNA: TGTGCCAGCAGTTTACCGGGAAGGACCTATGGCTACACCTTC